This T cell receptor beta chain was profiled in a study of shared clonotypes between healthy human individuals. Findings and limits, study-wide: It was the non-shared clonotypes that had lower generation probabilities than clonotypes shared by all four donors. An anticipated effect of sequencing depth on clonotype sharing among donors was recognized.

Splitting of each subset's genomic DNA was done evenly across several immunoSEQ plates. The table came from immunoSEQ multiplex PCR; TCRdb's copy has only in-frame clones and leaves some out. The data hold about 870,000 clones, with nearly 95% observed a single time. CD45RO-negative, CCR7-selected cells formed the naive CD8 fraction, which excluded terminally differentiated effector memory CD45RA+ cells. Donors were healthy HIV-negative adults without recent acute infections or vaccinations. About this clone: As yet, its antigen is unknown.

V dropped 0 bases and J dropped 2 bases, with 8 bases sitting between them. The CDR3 runs to 14 residues. The V gene's germline CDR1 is SGHNT and CDR2 YYREEE (reference sequence). The origin of this receptor is a man aged 25-45 years in good health. Sequenced: naive CD8+ T cells sorted from blood. The chain couples TRBV5-4 to TRBJ2-5; D not certain. The CDR3 loop is CASSLAAEQETQYF. DNA of the CDR3: TGTGCCAGCAGCTTGGCGGCAGAACAAGAGACCCAGTACTTC.